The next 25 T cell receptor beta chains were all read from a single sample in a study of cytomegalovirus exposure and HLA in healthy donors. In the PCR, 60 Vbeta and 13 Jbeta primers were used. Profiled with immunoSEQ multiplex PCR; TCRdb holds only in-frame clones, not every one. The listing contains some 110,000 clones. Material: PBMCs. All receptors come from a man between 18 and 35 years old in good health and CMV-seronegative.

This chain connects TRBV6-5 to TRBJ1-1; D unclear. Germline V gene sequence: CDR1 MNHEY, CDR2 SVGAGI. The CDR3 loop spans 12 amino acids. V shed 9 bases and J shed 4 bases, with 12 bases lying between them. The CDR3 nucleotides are TGTGCCAGTGCTCGGGAGCGCACTGAAGCTTTCTTT. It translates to CASARERTEAFF.

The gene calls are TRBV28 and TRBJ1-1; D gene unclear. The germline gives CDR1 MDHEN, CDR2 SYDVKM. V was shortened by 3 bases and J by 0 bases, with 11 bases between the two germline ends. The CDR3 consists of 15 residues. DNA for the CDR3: TGTGCCAGCAGTTTGGCCCGCCAAATGAACACTGAAGCTTTCTTT. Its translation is CASSLARQMNTEAFF. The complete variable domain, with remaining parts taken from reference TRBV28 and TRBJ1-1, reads DVKVTQSSRYLVKRTGEKVFLECVQDMDHENMFWYRQDPGLGLRLIYFSYDVKMKEKGDIPEGYSVSREKKERFSLILESASTNQTSMYLCASSLARQMNTEAFFGQGTRLTVV.

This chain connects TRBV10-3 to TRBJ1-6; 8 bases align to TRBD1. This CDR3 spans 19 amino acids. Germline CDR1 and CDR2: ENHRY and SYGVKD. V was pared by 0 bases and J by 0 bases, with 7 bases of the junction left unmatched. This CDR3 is CAISESTGAQSSYNSPLHF. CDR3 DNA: TGTGCCATCAGTGAGTCGACAGGGGCCCAGAGCTCCTATAATTCACCCCTCCACTTT.

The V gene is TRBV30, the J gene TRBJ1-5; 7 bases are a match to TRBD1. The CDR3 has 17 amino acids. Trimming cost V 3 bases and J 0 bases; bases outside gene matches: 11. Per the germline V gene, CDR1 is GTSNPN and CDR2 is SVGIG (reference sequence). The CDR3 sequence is CAWSVDRSKYSNQPQHF. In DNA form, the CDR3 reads TGTGCCTGGAGCGTGGACAGGAGTAAGTATAGCAATCAGCCCCAGCATTTT.

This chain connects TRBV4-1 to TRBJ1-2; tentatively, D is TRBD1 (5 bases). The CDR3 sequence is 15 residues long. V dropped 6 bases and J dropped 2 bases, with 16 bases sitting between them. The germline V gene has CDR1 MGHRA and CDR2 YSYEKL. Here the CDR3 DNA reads TGCGCCAGCAGACCCGAGGTAGGGGCAAACTATGGCTACACCTTC. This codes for CASRPEVGANYGYTF.

The CDR3 loop is CASSMGSGFTTEAFF. CDR3 in DNA: TGTGCCAGTAGTATGGGCAGCGGTTTTACCACTGAAGCTTTCTTT. The chain links TRBV19 to TRBJ1-1; D uncertain. The V gene's germline CDR1 is LNHDA and CDR2 SQIVND (reference sequence). The CDR3 is 15 residues long. Trimming took 3 bases from V and 4 from J, leaving 15 bases between them.

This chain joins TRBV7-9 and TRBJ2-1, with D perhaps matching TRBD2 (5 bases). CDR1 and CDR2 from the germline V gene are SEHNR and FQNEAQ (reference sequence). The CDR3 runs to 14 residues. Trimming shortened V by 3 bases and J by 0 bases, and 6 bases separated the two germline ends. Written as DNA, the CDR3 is TGTGCCAGCAGCTTTACTAGCTCCTACAATGAGCAGTTCTTC. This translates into CASSFTSSYNEQFF.

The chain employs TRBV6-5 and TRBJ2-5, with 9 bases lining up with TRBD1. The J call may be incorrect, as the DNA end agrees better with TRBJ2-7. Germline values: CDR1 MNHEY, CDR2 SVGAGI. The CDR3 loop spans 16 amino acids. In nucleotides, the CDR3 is TGTGCCAGCAGTTACTATGGGACAGGGAGGGACTACGAGCAGTACTTC. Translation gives CASSYYGTGRDYEQYF.

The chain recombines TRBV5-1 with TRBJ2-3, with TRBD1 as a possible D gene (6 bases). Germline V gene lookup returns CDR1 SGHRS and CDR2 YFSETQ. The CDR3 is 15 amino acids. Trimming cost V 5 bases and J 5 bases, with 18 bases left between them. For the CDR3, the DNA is TGCGCCAGCAGTGAGGGACACCACGCGGGAGATACGCAGTATTTT. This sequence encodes CASSEGHHAGDTQYF.

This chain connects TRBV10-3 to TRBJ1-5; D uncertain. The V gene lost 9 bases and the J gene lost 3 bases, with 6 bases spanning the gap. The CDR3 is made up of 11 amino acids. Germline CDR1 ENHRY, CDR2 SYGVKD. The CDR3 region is CAIGPNQPQHF. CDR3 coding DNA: TGTGCCATTGGCCCCAATCAGCCCCAGCATTTT.

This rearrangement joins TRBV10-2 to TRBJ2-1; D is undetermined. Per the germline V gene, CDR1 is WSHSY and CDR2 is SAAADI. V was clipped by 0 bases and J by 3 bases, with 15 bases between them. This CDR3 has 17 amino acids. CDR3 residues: CASSESSNPTIYNEQFF. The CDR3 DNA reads TGCGCCAGCAGTGAGTCGAGTAACCCCACGATCTACAATGAGCAGTTCTTC.

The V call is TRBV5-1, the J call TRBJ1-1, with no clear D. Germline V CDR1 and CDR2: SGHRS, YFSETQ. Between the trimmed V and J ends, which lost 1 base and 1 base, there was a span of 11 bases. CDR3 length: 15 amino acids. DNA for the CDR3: TGCGCCAGCAGCTTGCAAACAGTGACGAACACTGAAGCTTTCTTT. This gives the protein CASSLQTVTNTEAFF.

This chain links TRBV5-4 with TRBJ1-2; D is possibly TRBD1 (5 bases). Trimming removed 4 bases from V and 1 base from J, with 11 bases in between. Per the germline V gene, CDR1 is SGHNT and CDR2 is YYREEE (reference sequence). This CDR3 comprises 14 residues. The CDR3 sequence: CASSGGTFNYGYTF. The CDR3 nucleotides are TGTGCCAGCAGCGGAGGGACGTTTAACTATGGCTACACCTTC.

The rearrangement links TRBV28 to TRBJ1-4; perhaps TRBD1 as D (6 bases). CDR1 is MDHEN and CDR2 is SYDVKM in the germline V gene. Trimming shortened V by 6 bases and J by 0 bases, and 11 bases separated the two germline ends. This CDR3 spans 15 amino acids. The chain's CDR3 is CASSRTAATNEKLFF. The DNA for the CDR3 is TGTGCCAGCAGCCGGACAGCTGCAACTAATGAAAAACTGTTTTTT.

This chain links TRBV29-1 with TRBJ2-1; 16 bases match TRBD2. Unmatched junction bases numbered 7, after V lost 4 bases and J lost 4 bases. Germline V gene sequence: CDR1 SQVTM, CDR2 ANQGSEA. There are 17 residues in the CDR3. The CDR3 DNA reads TGCAGCGTTGCCGGGACTAGCGGGAGGGCCCGGTACAATGAGCAGTTCTTC. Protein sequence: CSVAGTSGRARYNEQFF.

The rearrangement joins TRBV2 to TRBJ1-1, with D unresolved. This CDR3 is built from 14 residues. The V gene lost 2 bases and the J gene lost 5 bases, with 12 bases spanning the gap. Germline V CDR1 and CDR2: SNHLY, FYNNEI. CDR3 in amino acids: CASSERWSRTEAFF. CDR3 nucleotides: TGTGCCAGCAGTGAACGATGGAGTCGGACTGAAGCTTTCTTT.

The CDR3 bases are TGTGCCAGTAGTATGATACTAGCGGGGGGGCTGGGAGAGCAGTACTTC. Its protein is CASSMILAGGLGEQYF. The chain recombines TRBV19 with TRBJ2-7; 13 bases are shared with TRBD2. The CDR3 has 16 amino acids. CDR1 LNHDA and CDR2 SQIVND come from the germline V gene (reference sequence). The ends lost 3 bases at V and 7 bases at J; junction bases unmatched: 9.

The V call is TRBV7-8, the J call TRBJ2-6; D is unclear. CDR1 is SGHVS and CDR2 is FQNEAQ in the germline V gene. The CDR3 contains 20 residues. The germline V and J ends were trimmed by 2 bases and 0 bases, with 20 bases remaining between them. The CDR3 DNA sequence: TGTGCCAGCAGCTTAATCTTCGGAGACCACCTTAGCTCTGGGGCCAACGTCCTGACTTTC. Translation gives CASSLIFGDHLSSGANVLTF. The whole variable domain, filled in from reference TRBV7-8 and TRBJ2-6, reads GAGVSQSPRYKVAKRGQDVALRCDPISGHVSLFWYQQALGQGPEFLTYFQNEAQLDKSGLPSDRFFAERPEGSVSTLKIQRTQQEDSAVYLCASSLIFGDHLSSGANVLTFGAGSRLTVL.

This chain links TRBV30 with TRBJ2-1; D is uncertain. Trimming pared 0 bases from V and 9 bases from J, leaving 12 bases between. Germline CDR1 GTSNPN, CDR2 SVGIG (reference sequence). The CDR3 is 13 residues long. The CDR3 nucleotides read TGTGCCTGGAGTGTAAGCAGTGGCGGTGAGCAGTTCTTC. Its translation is CAWSVSSGGEQFF.

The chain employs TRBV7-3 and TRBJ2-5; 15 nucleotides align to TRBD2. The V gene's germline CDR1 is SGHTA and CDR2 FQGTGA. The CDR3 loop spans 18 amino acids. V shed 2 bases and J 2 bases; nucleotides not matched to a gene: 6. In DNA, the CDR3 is TGTGCCAGCAGCTTATTGGGACTAGCGGGGGGTTATCAAGAGACCCAGTACTTC. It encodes CASSLLGLAGGYQETQYF. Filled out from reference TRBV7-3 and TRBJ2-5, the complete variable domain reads GAGVSQTPSNKVTEKGKYVELRCDPISGHTALYWYRQSLGQGPEFLIYFQGTGAADDSGLPNDRFFAVRPEGSVSTLKIQRTERGDSAVYLCASSLLGLAGGYQETQYFGPGTRLLVL.

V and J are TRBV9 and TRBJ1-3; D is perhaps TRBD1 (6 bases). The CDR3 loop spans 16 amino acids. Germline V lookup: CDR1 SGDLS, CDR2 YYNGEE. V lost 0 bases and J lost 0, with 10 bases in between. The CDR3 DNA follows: TGTGCCAGCAGCGTAGCTGGACAGAGCTCTGGAAACACCATATATTTT. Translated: CASSVAGQSSGNTIYF. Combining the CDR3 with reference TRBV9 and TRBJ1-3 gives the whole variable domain DSGVTQTPKHLITATGQRVTLRCSPRSGDLSVYWYQQSLDQGLQFLIQYYNGEERAKGNILERFSAQQFPDLHSELNLSSLELGDSALYFCASSVAGQSSGNTIYFGEGSWLTVV.

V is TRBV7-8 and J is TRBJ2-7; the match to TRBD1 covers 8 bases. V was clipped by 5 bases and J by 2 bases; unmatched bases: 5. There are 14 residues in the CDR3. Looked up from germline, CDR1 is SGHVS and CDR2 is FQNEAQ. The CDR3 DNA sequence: TGTGCCAGCAGCCTCCGGGACAGGCCCTACGAGCAGTACTTC. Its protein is CASSLRDRPYEQYF.

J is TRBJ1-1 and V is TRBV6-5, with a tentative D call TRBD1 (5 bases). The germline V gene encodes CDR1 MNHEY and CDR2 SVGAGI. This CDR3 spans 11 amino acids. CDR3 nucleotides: TGTGCTTCCTCCGGGGGGTCCGACGCTTTCTTT. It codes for CASSGGSDAFF.

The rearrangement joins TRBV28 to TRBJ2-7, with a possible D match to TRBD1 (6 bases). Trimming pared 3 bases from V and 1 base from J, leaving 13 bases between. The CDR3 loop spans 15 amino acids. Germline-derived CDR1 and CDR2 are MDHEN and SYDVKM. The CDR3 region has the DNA TGTGCCAGCAGTTTTCAGGGGCGAAATTCCTACGAGCAGTACTTC. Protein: CASSFQGRNSYEQYF.

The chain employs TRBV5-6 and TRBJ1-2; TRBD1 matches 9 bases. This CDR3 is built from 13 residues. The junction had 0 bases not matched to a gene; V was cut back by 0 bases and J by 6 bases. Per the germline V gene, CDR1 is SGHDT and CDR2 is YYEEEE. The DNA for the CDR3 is TGTGCCAGCAGCTTGGGGACAGGGGATGGCTACACCTTC. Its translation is CASSLGTGDGYTF.